This TCR beta chain is drawn from a study of T cell responses to AZD1222 COVID-19 vaccine. Study-wide results and caveats: Donors were mostly white British, more females; clonal diversity possibly underestimated.

The V and J ends lost 3 bases and 10 bases respectively, with 18 bases between them. The CDR3 is made up of 15 amino acids. Germline values: CDR1 MGHRA, CDR2 YSYEKL. Measured with immunoSEQ multiplex PCR; TCRdb has only the in-frame clones, and not every one. The repertoire holds around 120,000 clones, with around 84% as singletons. Of note for this clone: The antigen is unknown.

Doses given second, at about 4 or about 12 weeks, were pooled. The chain links TRBV4-1 to TRBJ1-4; possibly TRBD1 for D (6 bases). The sequencing here drew on peripheral blood, taken 28 days after the second AZD1222 dose. The source is an adult who received the AZD1222 COVID-19 vaccine. The CDR3 nucleotides are TGCGCCAGCAGCCAGCCGGCGAGGGGCAGGGGAAAACTGTTTTTT. Encoded protein: CASSQPARGRGKLFF.